The sequence of this T cell receptor (beta chain) was determined in a study of control samples from healthy donors and cancer patients (TCRdb year 2020). This clone was seen once. Its antigen is currently not known. No much larger clone exists at a distance of one base, and base qualities are not known. The library came from the immunoSEQ multiplex PCR assay. Held by TCRdb, this immuneACCESS table contains in-frame sequences only and omits some clones. Under half of the omission traces to an unresolved V gene where checked; the cause of the rest is unknown. Across this sample there are approximately 140,000 clones, with around nine tenths seen only once. 8.7% of the sample is in the top ten clones. The CDR3 goes from the cysteine to the phenylalanine over 14 residues. Here the CDR3 DNA is all that survives: 42 bases in frame from base 1. CDR1 and CDR2, per the germline V gene, are ENHRY and SYGVKD. V and J lose 3 bases and 1 base, and a span of 9 bases separates them.

Sequences were obtained from blood. The sequence derives from a woman aged 25 to 45 in good health. Here the chain combines TRBV10-3 and TRBJ1-1, with TRBD1 tentatively as D gene (5 bases match). The base sequence is TGTGCCATCAGTGAACAAAGGGGGAACACTGAAGCTTTCTTT. Translated, it reads CAISEQRGNTEAFF.